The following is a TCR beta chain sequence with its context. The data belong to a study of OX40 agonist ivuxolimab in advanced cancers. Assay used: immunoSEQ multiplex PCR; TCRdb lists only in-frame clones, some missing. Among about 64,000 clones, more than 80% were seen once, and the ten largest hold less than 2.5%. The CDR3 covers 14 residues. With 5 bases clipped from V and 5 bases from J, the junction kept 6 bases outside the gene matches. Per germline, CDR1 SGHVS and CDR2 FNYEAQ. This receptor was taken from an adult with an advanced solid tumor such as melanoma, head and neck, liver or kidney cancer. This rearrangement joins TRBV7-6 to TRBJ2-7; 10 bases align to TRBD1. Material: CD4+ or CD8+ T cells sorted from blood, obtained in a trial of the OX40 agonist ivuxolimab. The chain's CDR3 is CASSRRDRGDEQYF. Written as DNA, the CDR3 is TGTGCCAGCAGCAGACGGGACAGGGGCGACGAGCAGTACTTC.